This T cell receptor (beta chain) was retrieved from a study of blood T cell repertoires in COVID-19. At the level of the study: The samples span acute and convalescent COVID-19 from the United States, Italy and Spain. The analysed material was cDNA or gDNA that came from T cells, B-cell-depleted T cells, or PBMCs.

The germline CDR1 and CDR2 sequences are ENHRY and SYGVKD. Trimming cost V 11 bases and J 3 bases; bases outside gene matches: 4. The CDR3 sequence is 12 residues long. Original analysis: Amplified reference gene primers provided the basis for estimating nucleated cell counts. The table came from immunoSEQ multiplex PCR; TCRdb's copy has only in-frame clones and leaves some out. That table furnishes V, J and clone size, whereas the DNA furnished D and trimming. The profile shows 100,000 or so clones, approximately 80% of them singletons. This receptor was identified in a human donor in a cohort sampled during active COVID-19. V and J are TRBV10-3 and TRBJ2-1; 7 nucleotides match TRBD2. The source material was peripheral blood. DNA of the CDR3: TGTGCCTCCCGGGACTACTACAATGAGCAGTTCTTC. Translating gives CASRDYYNEQFF.